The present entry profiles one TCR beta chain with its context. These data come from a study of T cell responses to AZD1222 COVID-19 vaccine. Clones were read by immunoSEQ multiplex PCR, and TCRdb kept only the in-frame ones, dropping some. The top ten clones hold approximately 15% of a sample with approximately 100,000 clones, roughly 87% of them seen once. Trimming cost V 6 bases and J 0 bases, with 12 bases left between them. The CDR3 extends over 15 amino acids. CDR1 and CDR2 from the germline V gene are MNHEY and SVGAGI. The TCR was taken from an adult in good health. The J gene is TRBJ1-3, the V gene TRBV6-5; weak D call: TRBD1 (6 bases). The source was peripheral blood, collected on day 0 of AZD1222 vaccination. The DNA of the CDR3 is TGTGCCAGCAGCCCGGACAGCCGCTCTGGAAACACCATATATTTT. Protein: CASSPDSRSGNTIYF.